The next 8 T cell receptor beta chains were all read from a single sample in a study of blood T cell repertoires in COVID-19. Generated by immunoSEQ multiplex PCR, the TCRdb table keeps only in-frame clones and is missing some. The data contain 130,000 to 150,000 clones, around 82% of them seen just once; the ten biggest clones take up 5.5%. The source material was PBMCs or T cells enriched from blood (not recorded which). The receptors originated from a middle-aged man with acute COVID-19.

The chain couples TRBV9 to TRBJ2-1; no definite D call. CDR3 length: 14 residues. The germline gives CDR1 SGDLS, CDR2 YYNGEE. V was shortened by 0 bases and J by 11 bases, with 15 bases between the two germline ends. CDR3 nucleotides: TGTGCCAGCAGCGTAGCTATGACGGCCACTAAGCAGTTCTTC. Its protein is CASSVAMTATKQFF.

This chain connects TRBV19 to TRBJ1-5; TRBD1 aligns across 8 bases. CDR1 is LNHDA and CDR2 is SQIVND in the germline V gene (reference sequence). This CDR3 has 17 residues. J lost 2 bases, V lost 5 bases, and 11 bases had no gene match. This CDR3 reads CASSSHSTGGGNQPQHF. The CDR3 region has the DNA TGTGCCAGTAGTTCCCATTCTACAGGGGGAGGCAATCAGCCCCAGCATTTT. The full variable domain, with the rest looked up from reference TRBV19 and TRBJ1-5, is DGGITQSPKYLFRKEGQNVTLSCEQNLNHDAMYWYRQDPGQGLRLIYYSQIVNDFQKGDIAEGYSVSREKKESFPLTVTSAQKNPTAFYLCASSSHSTGGGNQPQHFGDGTRLSIL.

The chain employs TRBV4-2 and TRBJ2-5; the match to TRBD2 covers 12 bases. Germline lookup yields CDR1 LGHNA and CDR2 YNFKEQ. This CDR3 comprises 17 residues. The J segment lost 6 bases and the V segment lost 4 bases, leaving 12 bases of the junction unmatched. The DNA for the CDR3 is TGTGCCAGCAGCCTCGGATCTAGCGGGGGGGCCAAACAGACCCAGTACTTC. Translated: CASSLGSSGGAKQTQYF.

CDR3 sequence: CASSRDRRSSYEQYF. The CDR3 nucleotides are TGTGCCAGCAGCCGGGACAGGCGATCCTCCTACGAGCAGTACTTC. The V call is TRBV27, the J call TRBJ2-7, with 8 bases matching TRBD1. Germline CDR1 and CDR2: MNHEY and SMNVEV (reference sequence). Trimming at V came to 6 bases and at J to 0 bases, leaving 7 bases not matched to a gene. The CDR3 has 15 residues.

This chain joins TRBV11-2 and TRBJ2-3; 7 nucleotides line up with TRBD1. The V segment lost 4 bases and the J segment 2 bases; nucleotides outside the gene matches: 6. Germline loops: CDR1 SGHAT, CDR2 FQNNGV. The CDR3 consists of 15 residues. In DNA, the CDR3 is TGTGCCAGCAGCTCCTCCACAGGGGTCACAGATACGCAGTATTTT. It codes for CASSSSTGVTDTQYF.

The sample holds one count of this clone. Written as DNA, the CDR3 is TGTGCCAGTAGTATAGCTAGCCGTAACTACGAGCAGTACTTC. Its translation is CASSIASRNYEQYF. The chain combines TRBV19 with TRBJ2-7, with a possible D match to TRBD2 (5 bases). V lost 1 base to trimming and J lost 3 bases, with 10 bases between them. Germline CDR1 reads LNHDA; CDR2 reads SQIVND (reference sequence). This CDR3 is 14 amino acids long.

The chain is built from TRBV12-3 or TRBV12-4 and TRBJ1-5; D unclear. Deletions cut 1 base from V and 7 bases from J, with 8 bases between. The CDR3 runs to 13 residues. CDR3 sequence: CASSLDSRQPQHF. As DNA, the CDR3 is TGTGCCAGCAGTTTAGACAGCCGACAGCCCCAGCATTTT.

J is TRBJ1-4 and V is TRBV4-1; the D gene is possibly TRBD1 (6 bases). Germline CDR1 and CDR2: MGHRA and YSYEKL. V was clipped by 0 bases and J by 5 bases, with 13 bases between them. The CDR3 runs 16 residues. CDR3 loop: CASSQDGQRRNEKLFF. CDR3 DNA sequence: TGCGCCAGCAGCCAAGATGGACAGCGACGGAATGAAAAACTGTTTTTT.